Listed below are T cell receptor beta chains from one sample, sequenced in a study of early T cells in non-severe SARS-CoV-2 infection. From the 5' RACE reads, TCRdb called clonotypes with MiXCR, one entry per CDR3 protein. The table includes about 46,000 distinct CDR3 sequences, 5.4% detected once. Sequenced material: whole blood, taken at baseline. These receptors all stem from an adult who was a healthcare worker with PCR-confirmed SARS-CoV-2 infection or an uninfected control (not recorded which). Both conserved end residues are part of each CDR3. D genes are given only for firm matches. Some rows mark clone size as missing; the rest say once, few, many or name a class of expanded clone.

V: TRBV7-9
D: TRBD2
J: TRBJ2-2
size: many
DNA: TGTGCCAGCAGCTTAGAGGGACTATGGGACACCGGGGAGCTGTTTTTT
CDR3: CASSLEGLWDTGELFF

V: TRBV11-3
D: NA
J: TRBJ2-2
size: NA
DNA: TGTGCCAGCAGCTTAAGGCTGTGGGAGAACACCGGGGAGCTGTTTTTT
CDR3: CASSLRLWENTGELFF

V: TRBV20-1
D: NA
J: TRBJ2-7
size: many
DNA: TGCAGTGCTAGAATGGGCAGCTCCTACGAGCAGTACTTC
CDR3: CSARMGSSYEQYF

V: TRBV6-5
D: NA
J: TRBJ1-6
size: many
DNA: TGTGCCAGCACCCCTAGGACAGTGGGGTTCCCCCTCCACTTT
CDR3: CASTPRTVGFPLHF

V: TRBV2
D: NA
J: TRBJ2-7
size: few
DNA: TGTGCCAGCAATCCGATGCGGAGCTCCTACGAGCAGTACTTC
CDR3: CASNPMRSSYEQYF

V: TRBV11-2
D: NA
J: TRBJ1-2
size: few
DNA: TGTGCCAGCAGACCCCACTTGGCGGTTCTCGGCTACACCTTC
CDR3: CASRPHLAVLGYTF

V: TRBV2
D: NA
J: TRBJ2-5
size: many
DNA: TGTGCCAGCAGTACTAGGACAGCCCAAGAGACCCAGTACTTC
CDR3: CASSTRTAQETQYF

V: TRBV3-1
D: NA
J: TRBJ2-6
size: few
DNA: TGTGCCAGCAGCCAGGAGAGGGCCAACGTCCTGACTTTC
CDR3: CASSQERANVLTF

V: TRBV27
D: TRBD2
J: TRBJ2-7
size: many
DNA: TGTGCCAGCAGTTCGCGGACTAGCGGGAGGGCGCTCCCTTACGAGCAGTACTTC
CDR3: CASSSRTSGRALPYEQYF

V: TRBV7-3
D: TRBD2
J: TRBJ2-1
size: NA
DNA: TGTGCCAGCAGCCGTCCTAGCGGATCCTACAATGAGCAGTTCTTC
CDR3: CASSRPSGSYNEQFF

V: TRBV7-3
D: NA
J: TRBJ1-5
size: few
DNA: TGTGCCAGCAGCCCCACGGGGATGGGAGAGGAGCCCCAGCATTTT
CDR3: CASSPTGMGEEPQHF

V: TRBV24-1
D: NA
J: TRBJ2-1
size: many
DNA: TGTGCCACCAGTGAATCTAGCCATAGCTCCTACGATGAGCAGTTCTTC
CDR3: CATSESSHSSYDEQFF

V: TRBV5-6
D: TRBD1
J: TRBJ2-1
size: many
DNA: TGTGCCAGCAGCGTACCCCGGGACAGGCGTAACAATGAGCAGTTCTTC
CDR3: CASSVPRDRRNNEQFF

V: TRBV25-1
D: TRBD1
J: TRBJ1-6
size: many
DNA: TGTGCCAGCAGTGAACCATTCGGACAGGACTATAATTCACCCCTCCACTTT
CDR3: CASSEPFGQDYNSPLHF

V: TRBV9
D: TRBD2
J: TRBJ2-1
size: many
DNA: TGTGCCAGCAGCCCCGGGACTAGCGGGATCTACAATGAGCAGTTCTTC
CDR3: CASSPGTSGIYNEQFF

V: TRBV5-5
D: TRBD2
J: TRBJ2-2
size: many
DNA: TGTGCCAGCAGCTTGGGACTAGCAGATTCGAACACCGGGGAGCTGTTTTTT
CDR3: CASSLGLADSNTGELFF

V: TRBV28
D: NA
J: TRBJ1-1
size: many
DNA: TGTGCCAGCAGTCCTACACTCGTCTTGAACACTGAAGCTTTCTTT
CDR3: CASSPTLVLNTEAFF

V: TRBV14
D: NA
J: TRBJ2-7
size: many
DNA: TGTGCCAGCAGCCCCGCTGGGGTCTACGAGCAGTACTTC
CDR3: CASSPAGVYEQYF

V: TRBV24-1
D: TRBD2
J: TRBJ2-1
size: many
DNA: TGTGCCACCAGTGATTTGTCCGGGACTAGCGTCAATGAGCAGTTCTTC
CDR3: CATSDLSGTSVNEQFF

V: TRBV10-2
D: NA
J: TRBJ1-2
size: many
DNA: TGCGCCAGCAGTCCCCTCGATAGAGGAGGGGATGGCTACACCTTC
CDR3: CASSPLDRGGDGYTF

V: TRBV29-1
D: TRBD1
J: TRBJ2-1
size: many
DNA: TGCAGCGTTCAATTAGGACAGGGGGCGCGGAATGAGCAGTTCTTC
CDR3: CSVQLGQGARNEQFF

V: TRBV24-1
D: TRBD2
J: TRBJ2-7
size: many
DNA: TGTGCCACCAGCAAGTCTAGCGGGACCTACGAGCAGTACTTC
CDR3: CATSKSSGTYEQYF

V: TRBV19
D: TRBD2
J: TRBJ2-1
size: many
DNA: TGTGCCAGTAGTATAGATCGTTGGGGGACTAGTGTTAACAATGAGCAGTTCTTC
CDR3: CASSIDRWGTSVNNEQFF

V: TRBV25-1
D: NA
J: TRBJ1-6
size: few
DNA: TGTGCCAGCAGTGAATTAGGGGTGAACTCCTATAATTCACCCCTCCACTTT
CDR3: CASSELGVNSYNSPLHF

V: TRBV3-1
D: NA
J: TRBJ1-1
size: medium-sized
DNA: TGTGCCAGCAGCCAACCCGGGTATGTCACTGAAGCTTTCTTT
CDR3: CASSQPGYVTEAFF

V: TRBV6-2/TRBV6-3
D: NA
J: TRBJ1-4
size: many
DNA: TGTGCCAGCAGACAACGGACAGCAACTAATGAAAAACTGTTTTTT
CDR3: CASRQRTATNEKLFF

V: TRBV7-8
D: NA
J: TRBJ2-7
size: many
DNA: TGTGCCAGCAGCCTTATGCAGCGAGACGCCTACGAGCAGTACTTC
CDR3: CASSLMQRDAYEQYF

V: TRBV6-5
D: TRBD1
J: TRBJ2-7
size: many
DNA: TGTGCCAGCAGTCAGACAGGGTACGAGCAGTACTTC
CDR3: CASSQTGYEQYF

V: TRBV9
D: NA
J: TRBJ2-5
size: NA
DNA: TGTGCCAGCAGCGTAGGGACAACCCAAGAGACCCAGTACTTC
CDR3: CASSVGTTQETQYF

V: TRBV6-5
D: NA
J: TRBJ2-7
size: few
DNA: TGTGCCAGCAGTTACAATCCGGGGTACGAGCAGTACTTC
CDR3: CASSYNPGYEQYF

V: TRBV11-2
D: NA
J: TRBJ2-1
size: many
DNA: TGTGCCAGCAGCCCCGACACGTTTCGGAATGAGCAGTTCTTC
CDR3: CASSPDTFRNEQFF

V: TRBV3-1
D: TRBD2
J: TRBJ2-1
size: NA
DNA: TGTGCCAGCAGCCAAAGGCGGGAGGGGAATGAGCAGTTCTTC
CDR3: CASSQRREGNEQFF

V: TRBV24-1
D: NA
J: TRBJ1-1
size: few
DNA: TGTGCCACCAGTGAGCCTACAGAGAACACTGAAGCTTTCTTT
CDR3: CATSEPTENTEAFF

V: TRBV15
D: TRBD2
J: TRBJ2-1
size: many
DNA: TGTGCCACCAGCGGGCGACTAGCGGGAGACAATGAGCAGTTCTTC
CDR3: CATSGRLAGDNEQFF

V: TRBV2
D: TRBD1
J: TRBJ2-2
size: few
DNA: TGTGCCAGCAGACAGGACAGGGCCATCGGGGAGCTGTTTTTT
CDR3: CASRQDRAIGELFF

V: TRBV14
D: NA
J: TRBJ2-2
size: few
DNA: TGTGCCAGCAGCCCGGGGAGAGGGGAGCTGTTTTTT
CDR3: CASSPGRGELFF

V: TRBV5-1
D: NA
J: TRBJ1-1
size: many
DNA: TGCGCCAGCAGCACTAGACAGGACATGAACACTGAAGCTTTCTTT
CDR3: CASSTRQDMNTEAFF

V: TRBV28
D: TRBD2
J: TRBJ2-3
size: many
DNA: TGTGCCAGCAGGGGGGTAGCGGGAGGGGGCACAGATACGCAGTATTTT
CDR3: CASRGVAGGGTDTQYF

V: TRBV20-1
D: NA
J: TRBJ2-5
size: many
DNA: TGCAGTGCTAGAAGTGACCTTGGGGAGACCCAGTACTTC
CDR3: CSARSDLGETQYF

V: TRBV11-2
D: NA
J: TRBJ2-5
size: NA
DNA: TGTGCCAGCAGCTTCCAGGGGGGTCGAGAGACCCAGTACTTC
CDR3: CASSFQGGRETQYF

V: TRBV20-1
D: TRBD2
J: TRBJ2-7
size: few
DNA: TGCAGTGCTCGCGATAGCGGGGGCTCCTACGAGCAGTACTTC
CDR3: CSARDSGGSYEQYF